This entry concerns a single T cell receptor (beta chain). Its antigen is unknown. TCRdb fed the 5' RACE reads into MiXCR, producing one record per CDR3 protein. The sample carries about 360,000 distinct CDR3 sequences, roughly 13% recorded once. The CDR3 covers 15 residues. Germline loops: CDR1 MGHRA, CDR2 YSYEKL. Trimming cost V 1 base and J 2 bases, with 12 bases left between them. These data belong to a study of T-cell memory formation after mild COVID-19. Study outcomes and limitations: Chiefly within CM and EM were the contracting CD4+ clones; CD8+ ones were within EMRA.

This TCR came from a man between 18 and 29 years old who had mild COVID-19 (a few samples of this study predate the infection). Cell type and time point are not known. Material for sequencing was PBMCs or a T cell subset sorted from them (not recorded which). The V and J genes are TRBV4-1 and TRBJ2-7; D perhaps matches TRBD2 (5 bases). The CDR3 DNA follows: TGCGCCAGCAGCCAAGGCGCTAGCTCGGCCTACGAGCAGTACTTC. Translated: CASSQGASSAYEQYF.